Below, 10 T cell receptor beta chains from the same sample are listed, as sequenced in a study of blood T cells in healthy people across ages. PCR was performed a second time for roughly 7 to 11 cycles using a sample-barcoded 5' primer and a J-beta primer mix. Via MiXCR, TCRdb re-called the 5' RACE reads, giving one row per CDR3 protein. The table includes about 570,000 distinct CDR3 sequences, roughly a quarter detected once. Specimen: blood. The receptors shown here come from a woman aged 70-85 years in good health.

The chain recombines TRBV20-1 with TRBJ1-4; 7 bases line up with TRBD1. This CDR3 is 14 amino acids long. Germline V gene lookup returns CDR1 DFQATT and CDR2 SNEGSKA (reference sequence). Unmatched junction bases numbered 5, after V lost 4 bases and J lost 3 bases. CDR3 in DNA: TGCAGTGCTATGCAGGGGGGCGCTAATGAAAAACTGTTTTTT. Translated, it gives CSAMQGGANEKLFF.

The gene calls are TRBV20-1 and TRBJ2-4; D perhaps matches TRBD2 (6 bases). The CDR3 consists of 12 residues. CDR1 and CDR2 (germline): DFQATT, SNEGSKA (reference sequence). V was clipped by 6 bases and J by 6 bases, with 12 bases between them. Here the CDR3 DNA reads TGCAGTGCATCCGGGACTCCAAACATTCAGTACTTC. Its protein is CSASGTPNIQYF.

V and J are TRBV5-1 and TRBJ2-7; 8 bases fit TRBD2. CDR1 is SGHRS, CDR2 YFSETQ, per germline. V trimming: 4 bases; J trimming: 1 base; junction bases outside the gene matches: 7. The CDR3 covers 15 residues. The CDR3 loop is CASSPGTSLSYEQYF. The CDR3 DNA reads as TGCGCCAGCAGCCCTGGGACTAGTCTTTCCTACGAGCAGTACTTC.

There are a few counts of this clonotype. V is TRBV10-3 and J is TRBJ2-1; 11 bases align to TRBD2. Losses at the gene ends were 0 bases for V and 6 bases for J; bases not matched to a gene: 4. This CDR3 is 16 amino acids long. In germline, CDR1 is ENHRY, CDR2 SYGVKD. In nucleotides, the CDR3 is TGTGCCATCAGTGAGTCGACTAGCGGGGCTCTCAATGAGCAGTTCTTC. Protein: CAISESTSGALNEQFF.

Only a few counts were recorded for this clonotype. The V call is TRBV4-3, the J call TRBJ2-2; tentative D call: TRBD1 (6 bases). The CDR3 totals 15 residues. Germline V gives CDR1 LGHNA, CDR2 YSLEER. Trimming removed 4 bases from V and 1 base from J, with 10 bases in between. The CDR3 here is CASSRKGQNTGELFF. The CDR3 DNA reads TGCGCCAGCAGCCGTAAGGGACAGAACACCGGGGAGCTGTTTTTT.

This chain uses TRBV27 with TRBJ1-1; tentative D call: TRBD1 (6 bases). The CDR3 has 15 residues. Germline CDR1 is MNHEY and CDR2 is SMNVEV (reference sequence). Trimming shortened V by 6 bases and J by 4 bases, and 18 bases separated the two germline ends. The CDR3 coding sequence is TGTGCCAGCAGATCCTACGACAGGATTACCACTGAAGCTTTCTTT. Translating gives CASRSYDRITTEAFF.

V is TRBV4-2 and J is TRBJ2-3, with 9 bases lining up with TRBD2. The CDR3 is 15 amino acids. Germline V CDR1 and CDR2: LGHNA, YNFKEQ. The ends lost 1 base at V and 6 bases at J; junction bases unmatched: 5. The CDR3 region is CASSQGGGARDTQYF. The CDR3 DNA is TGTGCCAGCAGCCAAGGCGGGGGGGCCAGGGATACGCAGTATTTT.

The rearrangement uses TRBV29-1 and TRBJ1-4; the match to TRBD1 covers 7 bases. The CDR3 length is 11 residues. The V gene end was trimmed by 7 bases and the J gene end by 8 bases; junction bases not matched to a gene: 4. Germline V gives CDR1 SQVTM, CDR2 ANQGSEA. CDR3 DNA sequence: TGCAGCGCAGGGGGGGAAGAAAAACTGTTTTTT. Translating it yields CSAGGEEKLFF.

The genes are TRBV2 and TRBJ1-4, with TRBD1 matching 12 bases. The V gene's germline CDR1 is SNHLY and CDR2 FYNNEI. This CDR3 comprises 15 residues. V shed 6 bases, J shed 8 bases, and the junction held 7 bases outside the gene matches. In DNA, the CDR3 is TGTGCCAGCAGGGGACAGGGGGCAGTGAACGAAAAACTGTTTTTT. Translated, it gives CASRGQGAVNEKLFF.

The chain combines TRBV15 with TRBJ2-1; 12 bases map to TRBD2. The CDR3 length is 19 residues. Germline V gene lookup returns CDR1 LNHNV and CDR2 YYDKDF (reference sequence). The trim removed 1 base at V and 0 bases at J, leaving 7 bases unmatched. This CDR3 is CATSRAVGLAGSSYNEQFF. The CDR3 nucleotides read TGTGCCACCAGCAGAGCAGTGGGACTAGCGGGTTCCTCCTACAATGAGCAGTTCTTC. Complete variable domain (other parts from reference TRBV15 and TRBJ2-1): DAMVIQNPRYQVTQFGKPVTLSCSQTLNHNVMYWYQQKSSQAPKLLFHYYDKDFNNEADTPDNFQSRRPNTSFCFLDIRSPGLGDTAMYLCATSRAVGLAGSSYNEQFFGPGTRLTVL.